Presented here are 6 T cell receptor beta chains from one specimen sequenced in a study of blood T cell repertoires in COVID-19. This table comes from immunoSEQ multiplex PCR, and its TCRdb copy is limited to in-frame clones, with some not included. The sample includes roughly 100,000 clones, approximately 77% of them seen just once. The specimen was peripheral blood. These receptors were taken from a woman of 80 years or more with acute or convalescent COVID-19.

This chain links TRBV30 with TRBJ1-5; D remains unclear. Germline lookup yields CDR1 GTSNPN and CDR2 SVGIG (reference sequence). Trimming shortened V by 5 bases and J by 0 bases, and 8 bases separated the two germline ends. The CDR3 extends over 13 amino acids. The CDR3 loop is CAWQDYSNQPQHF. CDR3 bases: TGTGCCTGGCAGGATTATAGCAATCAGCCCCAGCATTTT.

V is TRBV15 and J is TRBJ1-2; D may be TRBD1 (6 bases). Germline loops: CDR1 LNHNV, CDR2 YYDKDF (reference sequence). V was pared by 0 bases and J by 9 bases, with 14 bases between. The CDR3 sequence is 14 residues long. CDR3 loop: CATSRDPRGISYTF. The CDR3 nucleotides are TGTGCCACCAGCAGAGATCCCAGGGGTATAAGCTACACCTTC.

V usage is TRBV11-2 and J usage is TRBJ2-3, with no clear D. CDR1 and CDR2 from the germline V gene are SGHAT and FQNNGV. This CDR3 has 14 residues. Trimming stripped 0 bases from V and 2 bases from J, with 6 bases between. The CDR3 reads CASSLELPTDTQYF. CDR3 DNA: TGTGCCAGCAGCTTAGAACTCCCCACAGATACGCAGTATTTT.

The chain carries TRBV7-2 and TRBJ1-2; perhaps TRBD1 as D (5 bases). The CDR3 runs to 16 residues. V was clipped by 5 bases and J by 0 bases, with 16 bases between them. Germline CDR1 and CDR2: SGHTA and FQGNSA. CDR3 sequence reads: CASSPWGDLANYGYTF. Here the CDR3 DNA reads TGTGCCAGCAGCCCATGGGGGGACCTAGCTAACTATGGCTACACCTTC.

The rearrangement joins TRBV6-5 to TRBJ1-2; D gene uncertain. Germline CDR1 MNHEY, CDR2 SVGAGI. V was cut by 5 bases and J by 6 bases, with 16 bases left in between. The CDR3 covers 14 residues. The CDR3 DNA follows: TGTGCCAGCAGTCCTCAAGCGGGCTTAGATGGCTACACCTTC. This encodes CASSPQAGLDGYTF.

The chain is built from TRBV3-1 (or the pseudogene TRBV3-2) and TRBJ1-6; D not certain. This CDR3 contains 17 residues. V lost 2 bases to trimming and J lost 0 bases, with 11 bases between them. Germline V lookup: CDR1 LGHDT, CDR2 YNNKEL (reference sequence). In DNA form, the CDR3 reads TGTGCCAGCAGCCAATTTCTCGCGAGCTCCTATAATTCACCCCTCCACTTT. This encodes CASSQFLASSYNSPLHF.